This entry is about one T cell receptor (beta chain). The antigen remains unidentified. The sample belongs to a study of siplizumab effects on memory and regulatory T cells. Assays covered roughly 90,000 TCR templates per sample. The repertoire was sequenced with immunoSEQ multiplex PCR; TCRdb's copy has only in-frame clones and lacks some. In the table there are approximately 100,000 clones, around 95% of which are singletons. This CDR3 is built from 15 residues. Per the germline V gene, CDR1 is SGHTA and CDR2 is FQGTGA. Trimming pared 5 bases from V and 4 bases from J, leaving 14 bases between. Notes on the study in general: Siplizumab led to significantly less abundant alloreactive sequences that could be traced back to unstimulated CD4+ memory cells. Mappable alloreactive CD4+ clones averaged about 70% Treg-derived with siplizumab versus about 27% in controls.

Sample: non-Treg CD4+ T cells sorted from blood. This chain connects TRBV7-3 to TRBJ2-2; maybe TRBD2 (5 bases). This TCR was recovered from a human donor in good health. As DNA, the CDR3 is TGTGCCAGCAGCCTTTCGAGGGTGGGCACCGGGGAGCTGTTTTTT. Protein sequence: CASSLSRVGTGELFF.